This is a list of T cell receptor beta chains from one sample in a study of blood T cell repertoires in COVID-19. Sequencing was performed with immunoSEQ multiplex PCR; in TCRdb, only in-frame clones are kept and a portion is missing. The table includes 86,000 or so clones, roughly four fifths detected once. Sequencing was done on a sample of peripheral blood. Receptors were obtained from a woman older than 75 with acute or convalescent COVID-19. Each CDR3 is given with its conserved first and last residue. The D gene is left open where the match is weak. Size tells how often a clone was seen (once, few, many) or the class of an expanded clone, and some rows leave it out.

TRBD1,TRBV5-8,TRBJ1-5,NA,TGTGCCAGCAGCTTGCCCAGGGGGAATCAGCCCCAGCATTTT,CASSLPRGNQPQHF
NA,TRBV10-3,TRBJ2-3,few,TGTGCCATCAAGGACACTGCTGATACGCAGTATTTT,CAIKDTADTQYF
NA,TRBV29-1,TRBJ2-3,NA,TGCAGCGTTGAGTGGGGCCTGGGAGATACGCAGTATTTT,CSVEWGLGDTQYF
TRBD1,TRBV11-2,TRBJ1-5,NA,TGTGCCAGCAGCTTAGGGGGGACAGGGGTGGCTCAGCCCCAGCATTTT,CASSLGGTGVAQPQHF
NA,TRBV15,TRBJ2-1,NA,TGTGCCACCAGCAGAGATCGAAGGACAGAGCAGTTCTTC,CATSRDRRTEQFF
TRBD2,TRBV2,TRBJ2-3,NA,TGTGCCAGCAGTGGGATAGCGGGAACGACAGATACGCAGTATTTT,CASSGIAGTTDTQYF
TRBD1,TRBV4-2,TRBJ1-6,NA,TGTGCCAGCGGACAGGGTAATTCACCCCTCCACTTT,CASGQGNSPLHF
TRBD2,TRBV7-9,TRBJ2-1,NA,TGTGCCAGCAGCTTAGTTAGCGGGAGCCACAATGAGCAGTTCTTC,CASSLVSGSHNEQFF
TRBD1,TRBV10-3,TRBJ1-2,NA,TGTGCCATCACAGGGGGGACAGGGGGCAACTATGGCTACACCTTC,CAITGGTGGNYGYTF
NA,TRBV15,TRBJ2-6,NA,TGTGCCACCAGGAGCTCTGGGGCCAACGTCCTGACTTTC,CATRSSGANVLTF
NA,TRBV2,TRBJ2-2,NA,TGTGCCAACAGTGAACAGGCAGGGAGGACCGGGGAGCTGTTTTTT,CANSEQAGRTGELFF
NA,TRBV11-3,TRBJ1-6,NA,TGTGCCAGCAGCTTCGACAGAAATTCACCCCTCCACTTT,CASSFDRNSPLHF
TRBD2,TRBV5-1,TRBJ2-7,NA,TGCGCCAGCAGCTTGACTAGCGGGGGCGAGCAGTACTTC,CASSLTSGGEQYF
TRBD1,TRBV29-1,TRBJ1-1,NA,TGCAGCGTTGAATCAGGGGGTCTCACTGAAGCTTTCTTT,CSVESGGLTEAFF
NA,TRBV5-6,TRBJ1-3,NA,TGTGCCAGCAGCTTGAGGGCAGGACACGCTGACACCATATATTTT,CASSLRAGHADTIYF
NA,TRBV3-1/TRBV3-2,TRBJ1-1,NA,TGTGCCAGCAGCCTCCAGACAGGGAACACTGAAGCTTTCTTT,CASSLQTGNTEAFF
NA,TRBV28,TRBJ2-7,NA,TGTGCCAGCAGTTTGGAACAGCCCTACGAGCAGTACTTC,CASSLEQPYEQYF
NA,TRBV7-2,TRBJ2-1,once,TGTGCCAGCAGCCCTAAGGGGAATGAGCAGTTCTTC,CASSPKGNEQFF
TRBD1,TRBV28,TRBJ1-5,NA,TGTGCCAGCAGACTCCAGGGGGGACAGCCCCAGCATTTT,CASRLQGGQPQHF
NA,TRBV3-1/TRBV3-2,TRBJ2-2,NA,TGTGCCAGCAGCCAAGCGGTTACGAACACCGGGGAGCTGTTTTTT,CASSQAVTNTGELFF
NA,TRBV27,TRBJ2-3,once,TGTGCCAGCACCCCTTCGGGGGTCGGCACAGATACGCAGTATTTT,CASTPSGVGTDTQYF
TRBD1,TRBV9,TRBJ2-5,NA,TGTGCCAGCAGCGGGACAGGGTGGCAAGAGACCCAGTACTTC,CASSGTGWQETQYF
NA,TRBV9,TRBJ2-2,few,TGTGCCAGCAGCGTATTACAGGGTTCGGGCACCGGGGAGCTGTTTTTT,CASSVLQGSGTGELFF
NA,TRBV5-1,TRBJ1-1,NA,TGCGCCAGCAGGGCTGCGGGGTTATACCCTGAAGCTTTCTTT,CASRAAGLYPEAFF
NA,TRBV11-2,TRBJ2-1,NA,TGTGCCAGCAGCTTGGGAACTGGGGGCAGCGAGCAGTTCTTC,CASSLGTGGSEQFF
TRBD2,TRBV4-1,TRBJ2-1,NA,TGCGCCAGCAGCCCGGAGGGACTAGCAGACAATGAGCAGTTCTTC,CASSPEGLADNEQFF
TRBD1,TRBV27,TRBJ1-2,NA,TGTGCCAGCAGTCCCCGGGGACAGCGAAGCTATGGCTACACCTTC,CASSPRGQRSYGYTF
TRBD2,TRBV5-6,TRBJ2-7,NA,TGTGCCAGCAGCTTGGGACTAGCGGGGACCTACGAGCAGTACTTC,CASSLGLAGTYEQYF
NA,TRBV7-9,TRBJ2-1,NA,TGTGCCAGCAGCTTAGCGGGGCTAGGCGCCTACAATGAGCAGTTCTTC,CASSLAGLGAYNEQFF
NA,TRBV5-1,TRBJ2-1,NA,TGCGCCAGCAGCCGCGGGATCTACAATGAGCAGTTCTTC,CASSRGIYNEQFF
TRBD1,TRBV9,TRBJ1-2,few,TGTGCCAGCAGCGTCGGGACAGGGGAGGATGGCTACACCTTC,CASSVGTGEDGYTF
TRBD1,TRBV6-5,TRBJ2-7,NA,TGTGCCAGCAGTCTGGACAGGGTGAGGAACGAGCAGTACTTC,CASSLDRVRNEQYF
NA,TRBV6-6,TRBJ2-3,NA,TGTGCCAGCAGTTCCCCGACTCGAACAGATACGCAGTATTTT,CASSSPTRTDTQYF
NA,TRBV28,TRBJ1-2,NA,TGTGCCAGCAGCCACGGGTCTAACTATGGCTACACCTTC,CASSHGSNYGYTF
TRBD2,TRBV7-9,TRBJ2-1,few,TGTGCCGCCCAGGCTAGCGGGACATACAATGAGCAGTTCTTC,CAAQASGTYNEQFF
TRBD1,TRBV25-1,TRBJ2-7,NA,TGTGCCAGCAGCGACGGGACAGGGAGGGAGCAGTACTTC,CASSDGTGREQYF
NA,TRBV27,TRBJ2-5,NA,TGTGCCAGCAGTTTCTCCGCGGGGGCTGGGACCCAGTACTTC,CASSFSAGAGTQYF
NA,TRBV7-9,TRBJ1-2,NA,TGTGCCAGCAGCTTAGGAGAGGGGGACGACTACACCTTC,CASSLGEGDDYTF
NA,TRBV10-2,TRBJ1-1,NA,TGCGCCAGCAGTCAGGTCAACACTGAAGCTTTCTTT,CASSQVNTEAFF
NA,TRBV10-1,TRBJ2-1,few,TGCGCCAGCAGTGGCCTAGGGGCTTACAATGAGCAGTTCTTC,CASSGLGAYNEQFF
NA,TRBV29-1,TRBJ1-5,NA,TGCAGCGTAACAGTAGGCAATCAGCCCCAGCATTTT,CSVTVGNQPQHF
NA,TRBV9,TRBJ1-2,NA,TGTGCCAGCAGCGTACCTACAGGCTATGGCTACACCTTC,CASSVPTGYGYTF
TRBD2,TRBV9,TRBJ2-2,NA,TGTGCCAGCAGCCCATTAGCGGGGGTTTACACCGGGGAGCTGTTTTTT,CASSPLAGVYTGELFF
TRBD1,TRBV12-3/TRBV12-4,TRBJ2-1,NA,TGTGCCAGCAGTGGACAGGGCCTAAGTAAGTTCTTC,CASSGQGLSKFF
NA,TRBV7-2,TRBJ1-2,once,TGTGCCAGCAGCATGAACAGGGCACACCACTCTTATGGCTACACCTTC,CASSMNRAHHSYGYTF
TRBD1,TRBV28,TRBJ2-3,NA,TGTGCCAGCAGTTCCCCGGCAGGGGGAGATACGCAGTATTTT,CASSSPAGGDTQYF
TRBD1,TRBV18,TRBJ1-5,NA,TGTGCCAGCTCCGAGGGACAGGGAAATCAGCCCCAGCATTTT,CASSEGQGNQPQHF
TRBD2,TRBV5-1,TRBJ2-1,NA,TGCGCCAGCAGCTTCCTCTCGACTAGCGGGTCGAATGAGCAGTTCTTC,CASSFLSTSGSNEQFF
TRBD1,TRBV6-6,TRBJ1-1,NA,TGTGCCAGCGGAGACCGGGACAGGACGACTGAAGCTTTCTTT,CASGDRDRTTEAFF